Each of the 7 T cell receptor beta chains below was sequenced from the same sample in a study of T cell repertoires in aging, cancer and after chemotherapy. Multiplex touch-down PCR with TRB-A/B primers amplified rearranged V-D-J TRB sequences. In TCRdb, the multiplex PCR reads were re-called with MiXCR into one record per CDR3 protein. The sample shows about 11,000 distinct CDR3 sequences, less than 35% of them seen only once. Peripheral blood genomic DNA, not sorted cells or RNA, was the template. The specimen sequenced was blood. Source of these receptors: a human donor in good health. The donor label of this sample is uncertain.

This clonotype was observed a handful of times. The chain employs TRBV18 and TRBJ2-1; 13 nucleotides line up with TRBD2. Germline CDR1 reads KGHSH; CDR2 reads LQKENI. The length of the CDR3 is 18 residues. The V gene end was trimmed by 7 bases and the J gene end by 8 bases; junction bases not matched to a gene: 17. The CDR3 region is CASLNELTSGRPGDEQFF. For the CDR3, the DNA is TGTGCCAGCTTGAACGAACTGACTAGCGGGAGGCCTGGGGATGAGCAGTTCTTC.

V gene TRBV12-3 or TRBV12-4 combines with J gene TRBJ1-5, with D uncertain. This CDR3 region has 12 residues. Trimming took 4 bases from V and 6 from J, leaving 7 bases between them. CDR3 loop: CASSWSLQPQHF. CDR3 coding DNA: TGTGCCAGCAGTTGGAGTCTTCAGCCCCAGCATTTT.

There are a few counts of this clonotype. The chain links TRBV12-3 or TRBV12-4 to TRBJ2-5; maybe TRBD2 (6 bases). The CDR3 is 13 residues long. Deletions cut 6 bases from V and 3 bases from J, with 11 bases between. CDR3 protein: CASRVPGEETQYF. The CDR3 DNA follows: TGTGCCAGCAGAGTCCCGGGAGAAGAGACCCAGTACTTC.

V gene TRBV13 combines with J gene TRBJ2-4, with a tentative D call TRBD1 (5 bases). Germline V gene sequence: CDR1 PRHDT, CDR2 FYEKMQ (reference sequence). The CDR3 sequence is 13 residues long. With 5 bases removed from V and 7 bases from J, the gap between germline ends came to 12 bases. CDR3 in DNA: TGTGCCAGCAGCCCCGGAAGGGGCAACATTCAGTACTTC. Protein sequence: CASSPGRGNIQYF.

The chain combines TRBV6-2 or TRBV6-3 with TRBJ2-4; D remains unclear. This CDR3 region has 14 residues. Trimming left V 0 bases short and J 1 base short, with 4 bases between. CDR1 and CDR2 (germline): MNHEY, SVGEGT. In DNA, the CDR3 is TGTGCCAGCAGTTACTCGGGGGCCAAAAACATTCAGTACTTC. Its translation: CASSYSGAKNIQYF.

This clonotype showed up just once. The V and J genes are TRBV7-6 and TRBJ2-5, with D tentatively TRBD2 (5 bases). CDR1 and CDR2 (germline): SGHVS, FNYEAQ. The CDR3 runs to 15 residues. Trimming stripped 2 bases from V and 2 bases from J, with 12 bases between. This CDR3 is CASSLRLPSQETQYF. The CDR3 bases are TGTGCCAGCAGCTTAAGACTACCATCTCAAGAGACCCAGTACTTC.

The chain carries TRBV6-5 and TRBJ1-5; weak D call: TRBD1 (5 bases). Germline V gene lookup returns CDR1 MNHEY and CDR2 SVGAGI. The CDR3 totals 14 residues. Between the trimmed V and J ends, which lost 7 bases and 7 bases, there was a span of 17 bases. CDR3 residues: CASTDGQILQPQHF. CDR3 nucleotide sequence: TGTGCCAGCACCGACGGACAAATTTTACAGCCCCAGCATTTT.